This TCR beta chain was recovered during a study of T cells after posttransplantation cyclophosphamide. Findings and caveats of the study: Blood and skin or GI T cell repertoires showed limited TRB overlap.

Method: immunoSEQ multiplex PCR; TCRdb's copy keeps in-frame clones and lacks some. This sample has about 53,000 clones; around 84% occur once, and the top ten carry over 2.5%. Worth noting for this clone: Its antigen remains unknown.

Sequenced input: PBMCs. This clonotype was sampled from a man aged 25 to 40 with a blood cancer, CMV-positive, and with a related stem cell donor.

The CDR3 loop reads CASSAQGAGNTEAFF. CDR3 in DNA: TGTGCCAGCAGTGCACAGGGGGCGGGGAACACTGAAGCTTTCTTT. The chain is built from TRBV6-1 and TRBJ1-1; TRBD1 matches at 9 bases. From germline, CDR1 is MNHNS and CDR2 SASEGT. Trimming took 4 bases from V and 1 from J; bases not matched to a gene: 4. The CDR3 has 15 residues.